This T cell receptor (beta chain) was recovered during a study of cytomegalovirus exposure and HLA in healthy donors. The overall study: Around 180 million T cells yielded 117 million unique TCR beta sequences in earlier analysis.

PCR amplification relied on 60 Vbeta primers (plus 13 Jbeta primers). Clones were read by immunoSEQ multiplex PCR, and TCRdb kept only the in-frame ones, dropping some. The sample contains 150,000 to 200,000 clones, about four fifths of which appear only once. Of note for this clone: What it recognizes is unknown.

The study's findings and limits: The study dropped some indistinguishable V segments, TRBV6-2 and TRBV6-3 among them. Cytomegalovirus status was reportedly diagnosed by the classifier with high specificity and sensitivity. Productive rates of about 87% or about 30% were seen for most TCR beta V segments in an earlier analysis.

J gave up 4 bases and V 3 bases, and 2 bases lay outside the gene matches. Germline assignment: CDR1 MNHEY and CDR2 SMNVEV (reference sequence). The CDR3 is 14 amino acids. The sequence was collected from a male donor in good health and CMV-seropositive. The chain employs TRBV27 and TRBJ2-2; TRBD2 agrees at 7 bases. Sequences were obtained from PBMCs. The chain's CDR3 is CASSFLAVTGELFF. The CDR3 nucleotides are TGTGCCAGCAGTTTCCTAGCGGTCACCGGGGAGCTGTTTTTT.